This paragraph covers one TCR beta chain sequence. The antigen remains undetermined. The method was immunoSEQ multiplex PCR; TCRdb's version includes in-frame clones alone and lacks a portion of them. The sample holds 90,000 to 120,000 clones; 70% to 90% are singletons and the top ten take 4.8%. This entry belongs to a study of T cell responses to AZD1222 COVID-19 vaccine. Study-wide points: Females outnumbered males among donors, who were mostly white British; clonal diversity was possibly underestimated. None of the repertoires were sampled until the peak T cell response had passed.

Germline V gene sequence: CDR1 SNHLY, CDR2 FYNNEI. Germline trimming cut 5 bases from V and 3 bases from J; bases unmatched to any gene: 5. CDR3 length: 15 residues. This TCR came from an adult who received the AZD1222 COVID-19 vaccine. The chain employs TRBV2 and TRBJ1-1, with 11 positions matching TRBD1. Here the sequenced sample was peripheral blood, taken 28 days after the second AZD1222 dose. The CDR3 sequence: CASSPGQGAYTEAFF. DNA of the CDR3: TGTGCCAGCAGTCCCGGACAGGGGGCTTACACTGAAGCTTTCTTT.